Shown below are 5 T cell receptor beta chains from a single sample sequenced in a study of T-cell memory formation after mild COVID-19. From the 5' RACE reads, TCRdb called clonotypes with MiXCR, one entry per CDR3 protein. The sample consists of about 610,000 distinct CDR3 sequences, roughly a sixth of them appearing once. The source material was PBMCs or a T cell subset sorted from them (not recorded which). The receptors shown here come from an adult woman who had mild COVID-19 (a few samples of this study predate the infection). Cell type and time point are not known.

A few counts support this clonotype. The chain has TRBV4-1 and TRBJ1-2; perhaps TRBD1 as D (5 bases). The ends were cut back, 0 bases at V and 4 bases at J, with 9 bases in the middle. The CDR3 runs to 14 residues. The germline V gene has CDR1 MGHRA and CDR2 YSYEKL. For the CDR3, the DNA is TGCGCCAGCAGCCAAGATGGGACGGTCTATGGCTACACCTTC. It encodes CASSQDGTVYGYTF.

This clonotype has only a few counts. The CDR3 spells CASSARVGPGELFF. The CDR3 DNA sequence: TGTGCCAGCAGCGCCCGTGTTGGGCCCGGGGAGCTGTTTTTT. This sequence joins TRBV7-3 and TRBJ2-2; D is ambiguous. The CDR3 is made up of 14 amino acids. Trimming took off 5 bases at V and 6 bases at J, with 13 bases between the two ends. CDR1 is SGHTA, CDR2 FQGTGA, per germline.

The chain is built from TRBV28 and TRBJ1-1, with D possibly matching TRBD1 (5 bases). CDR1 MDHEN and CDR2 SYDVKM come from the germline V gene. CDR3 length equals 13 residues. Trimming shortened V by 5 bases and J by 5 bases, and 12 bases separated the two germline ends. CDR3 region: CASSPDMGTEAFF. The CDR3 DNA reads as TGTGCCAGCAGTCCGGACATGGGGACTGAAGCTTTCTTT.

The V gene is TRBV6-2 or TRBV6-3, the J gene TRBJ2-5, with 13 bases fitting TRBD2. Looked up from germline, CDR1 is MNHEY and CDR2 is SVGEGT. CDR3 length: 16 amino acids. The V segment lost 6 bases and the J segment 2 bases; nucleotides outside the gene matches: 6. In nucleotides, the CDR3 is TGTGCCAGCAGACCCGGGACTAGCGGGATTCAAGAGACCCAGTACTTC. Translating it yields CASRPGTSGIQETQYF.

The chain employs TRBV4-1 and TRBJ2-5; D uncertain. Germline-derived CDR1 and CDR2 are MGHRA and YSYEKL. Trimming left V 0 bases short and J 5 bases short, with 4 bases between. The CDR3 totals 12 residues. The CDR3 is CASSQEPETQYF. The CDR3 DNA reads TGCGCCAGCAGCCAAGAACCGGAGACCCAGTACTTC.